A selection of T cell receptor beta chains follows, all from one sample in a study of blood T cell repertoires in COVID-19. Libraries were prepared by immunoSEQ multiplex PCR; TCRdb keeps only in-frame clonotypes and omits some of them. The sample contains roughly 260,000 clones, 70% to 90% of which appear only once. The sample was PBMCs or T cells enriched from blood (not recorded which). Receptors originate from a woman in her 50s who had recovered from COVID-19. The CDR3 runs from the conserved cysteine through the conserved F or W. Each record gives: D gene, CDR3 length, J gene, V gene, clone size, CDR3 DNA, CDR3 protein. The D gene is left open where the match is weak. Clone size appears in some rows only: once, few, many, or a class for an expanded clone.

.,16,TRBJ1-1,TRBV5-1,.,TGCGCCAGCAGCTTGATCGCGGGCAGCTTGAACACTGAAGCTTTCTTT,CASSLIAGSLNTEAFF
TRBD2,13,TRBJ2-1,TRBV19,.,TGTGCCAGTACCCCCCTGGCGGGGGGTGAGCAGTTCTTC,CASTPLAGGEQFF
TRBD1,16,TRBJ2-7,TRBV4-1,.,TGCGCCAGCAGCCAAGGGTGGGGGACAGCTGCCTACGAGCAGTACTTC,CASSQGWGTAAYEQYF
TRBD1,13,TRBJ1-1,TRBV12-3/TRBV12-4,.,TGTGCCAGCAGTTTAGGAGGGACAGCAGAAGCTTTCTTT,CASSLGGTAEAFF
.,14,TRBJ2-7,TRBV5-1,.,TGCGCCAGCAGCTTGAGCGCGGGGTCCTACGAGCAGTACTTC,CASSLSAGSYEQYF
TRBD2,15,TRBJ2-7,TRBV20-1,.,TGCAGTGCTAGTGATAGCGGGAGTTACTCCTACGAGCAGTACTTC,CSASDSGSYSYEQYF
.,13,TRBJ1-6,TRBV5-8,.,TGTGCCAGCCGTCCGACAGCGGGTAGCACCCTCCACTTT,CASRPTAGSTLHF
TRBD1,15,TRBJ1-3,TRBV11-3,.,TGTGCCAGCAGCATAGGGACAGGCTCTGGAAACACCATATATTTT,CASSIGTGSGNTIYF
.,15,TRBJ1-4,TRBV3-1/TRBV3-2,few,TGTGCCAGCAGCCAAGAGGGCAGGATTAATGAAAAACTGTTTTTT,CASSQEGRINEKLFF
.,15,TRBJ1-4,TRBV2,.,TGTGCCAGCAACATCTTTTTGGGGGCGAAGGAAAAACTGTTTTTT,CASNIFLGAKEKLFF
.,14,TRBJ1-3,TRBV30,.,TGTGCCTGGAGTCTGACATTATCCGGAAACACCATATATTTT,CAWSLTLSGNTIYF
.,12,TRBJ2-5,TRBV6-5,.,TGTGCCAGCAGTTACCCCGGGGAGACCCAGTACTTC,CASSYPGETQYF
.,13,TRBJ1-1,TRBV28,.,TGTGCCAGCAGACTGACAGAGAACACTGAAGCTTTCTTT,CASRLTENTEAFF
.,15,TRBJ2-7,TRBV28,.,TGTGCCAGCAGTTTACCTACGCGGGCCTCCTACGAGCAGTACTTC,CASSLPTRASYEQYF
TRBD2,14,TRBJ2-1,TRBV28,.,TGTGCCAGCACGCCGGGGGGGACGTACAATGAGCAGTTCTTC,CASTPGGTYNEQFF
.,13,TRBJ1-1,TRBV2,.,TGTGCCAGCAGTGCCAGGGCGGACACTGAAGCTTTCTTT,CASSARADTEAFF
.,14,TRBJ2-7,TRBV19,.,TGTGCCAGTAGCCCCCGGGAGAGTACCTACGAGCAGTACTTC,CASSPRESTYEQYF
.,17,TRBJ2-5,TRBV9,.,TGTGCCAGCAGCGGGGGGGAGAGGTTTGGGTACCAAGAGACCCAGTACTTC,CASSGGERFGYQETQYF
TRBD2,14,TRBJ2-5,TRBV5-1,.,TGCGCCAGCAGCTCAAGGACGGGAGGGGAGACCCAGTACTTC,CASSSRTGGETQYF
.,15,TRBJ2-5,TRBV15,.,TGTGCCACCAGCAGAGACCCTACAGGGTTTGGGCCCCAGTACTTC,CATSRDPTGFGPQYF
TRBD1,16,TRBJ1-3,TRBV18,.,TGTGCCAGCTCACTCGGGACAGGGGGCTCTGGAAACACCATATATTTT,CASSLGTGGSGNTIYF
TRBD1,18,TRBJ2-2,TRBV24-1,.,TGTGCCACCAGTGATCGGCCAGGGGGCCCCCCGGGTTCCGGGGAGCTGTTTTTT,CATSDRPGGPPGSGELFF
.,13,TRBJ1-6,TRBV28,.,TGTGCCAGCAGGGGGGCATATAATTCACCCCTCCACTTT,CASRGAYNSPLHF
TRBD1,15,TRBJ2-7,TRBV18,.,TGTGCCAGCTCTCCTCGGACAGGGAGCTCCTACGAGCAGTACTTC,CASSPRTGSSYEQYF
TRBD1,13,TRBJ1-2,TRBV19,once,TGTGCCAGTAGTACAGACAGGGCCGGTGGCTACACCTTC,CASSTDRAGGYTF
.,12,TRBJ2-7,TRBV21-1,few,TGTGCCAGCAGGTTGGCATCCTACGAGCAGTACTTC,CASRLASYEQYF
.,16,TRBJ2-7,TRBV28,.,TGTGCCAGCAGTTTCCGACAGTTACCGTCTGCGTACGAGCAGTACTTC,CASSFRQLPSAYEQYF
TRBD2,16,TRBJ2-1,TRBV19,.,TGTGCCAGTAGTATAGGATCCAGCGGGAGGGCAAATGAGCAGTTCTTC,CASSIGSSGRANEQFF
.,15,TRBJ2-1,TRBV28,.,TGTGCCAGCAGTTTAATAGGCGGGATCTACAATGAGCAGTTCTTC,CASSLIGGIYNEQFF
.,13,TRBJ1-5,TRBV2,.,TGTGCCAGCGGCAGCGGGCAATCACAGCCCCAGCATTTT,CASGSGQSQPQHF